Listed below are T cell receptor beta chains from one sample, sequenced in a study of T cells in tuberculosis. Sequencing was performed with immunoSEQ multiplex PCR; in TCRdb, only in-frame clones are kept and a portion is missing. Here the sample spans some 47,000 clones, 90% to 95% being singletons. The material sequenced was PBMCs. The receptors come from a donor under 30 with latent tuberculosis or without tuberculosis infection. The CDR3 runs from the conserved cysteine through the conserved F or W. Each record gives: V gene, J gene, D gene, CDR3 length, clone size, CDR3 protein, CDR3 DNA. D genes are given only for firm matches. Some rows have no size entry. The others give once, few or many, or a class for an expanded clone.

>TRBV4-2|TRBJ1-6|-|15|-
CASSQARTEPSPLHF
TGTGCCAGCAGCCAAGCTAGGACAGAGCCTTCACCCCTCCACTTT
>TRBV7-9|TRBJ2-7|TRBD1|15|-
CASSLGQGDFYEQYF
TGTGCCAGCAGCTTAGGACAGGGGGACTTCTACGAGCAGTACTTC
>TRBV18|TRBJ1-2|-|14|-
CASSSSQINYGYTF
TGTGCCAGCTCATCCTCCCAGATTAACTATGGCTACACCTTC
>TRBV19|TRBJ1-5|-|13|-
CASKTRGNQPQHF
TGTGCCAGTAAAACGCGGGGCAATCAGCCCCAGCATTTT
>TRBV5-6|TRBJ2-2|-|14|-
CASSSLAATGELFF
TGTGCCAGCAGTTCCCTAGCTGCCACCGGGGAGCTGTTTTTT
>TRBV28|TRBJ1-1|TRBD1|14|-
CASRTGGAETEAFF
TGTGCCAGCAGGACAGGGGGCGCGGAAACTGAAGCTTTCTTT
>TRBV15|TRBJ1-2|-|12|-
CATSPGDYGYTF
TGTGCCACCAGCCCAGGGGACTATGGCTACACCTTC
>TRBV6-1|TRBJ2-7|TRBD1|13|-
CASGTGLNYEQYF
TGTGCCAGCGGGACAGGGCTGAACTACGAGCAGTACTTC
>TRBV6-5|TRBJ1-1|TRBD1|14|-
CASSYQGDRTEAFF
TGTGCCAGCAGTTACCAGGGGGATCGGACTGAAGCTTTCTTT
>TRBV6-1|TRBJ2-3|TRBD2|15|once
CASSLTSGGADTQYF
TGTGCCAGCAGCCTGACTAGCGGGGGGGCAGATACGCAGTATTTT
>TRBV27|TRBJ1-1|TRBD1|19|once
CASSLSILGTGGLNTEAFF
TGTGCCAGCAGTTTATCTATTCTAGGGACAGGGGGCTTAAACACTGAAGCTTTCTTT
>TRBV7-2|TRBJ2-7|TRBD1|14|-
CASSLETGTHEQYF
TGTGCCAGCAGCTTAGAGACAGGGACCCACGAGCAGTACTTC
>TRBV6-1|TRBJ1-1|TRBD1|14|-
CASAQDRGIHEAFF
TGTGCCAGCGCCCAGGACAGGGGAATCCATGAAGCTTTCTTT
>TRBV5-1|TRBJ2-2|-|16|-
CASSLLLAGETGELFF
TGCGCCAGCAGCTTGCTCCTTGCGGGCGAGACCGGGGAGCTGTTTTTT
>TRBV25-1|TRBJ1-6|-|18|-
CASTGELMGHGLGSPLHF
TGTGCCAGCACCGGAGAGTTGATGGGACACGGGCTTGGCTCACCCCTCCACTTT
>TRBV19|TRBJ1-1|-|12|-
CATSFRRTEAFF
TGTGCCACTTCCTTCCGCCGGACTGAAGCTTTCTTT
>TRBV13|TRBJ1-1|TRBD1|14|-
CASSPGQKNTEAFF
TGTGCCAGCAGCCCGGGACAGAAGAACACTGAAGCTTTCTTT
>TRBV6-5|TRBJ1-5|-|12|-
CASKRAERPQHF
TGTGCCAGCAAGAGGGCAGAGCGGCCCCAGCATTTT
>TRBV6-6|TRBJ1-3|TRBD1|14|-
CATRRDRGPMTIYF
TGTGCCACCAGGAGGGACAGGGGCCCCATGACCATATATTTT
>TRBV19|TRBJ2-1|TRBD2|19|-
CASSSRLAGEASSYNEQFF
TGTGCCAGTAGTTCCAGACTAGCGGGGGAAGCCAGCTCCTACAATGAGCAGTTCTTC
>TRBV14|TRBJ2-1|TRBD2|15|-
CASSQLAGVYNEQFF
TGTGCCAGCAGCCAACTAGCGGGAGTCTACAATGAGCAGTTCTTC
>TRBV28|TRBJ2-1|-|12|once
CASSLGHNEQFF
TGTGCCAGCAGTCTAGGCCACAATGAGCAGTTCTTC
>TRBV19|TRBJ2-3|-|15|-
CASSFGVSRTDTQYF
TGTGCCAGTAGTTTCGGGGTCTCGCGCACAGATACGCAGTATTTT
>TRBV30|TRBJ1-2|TRBD1|12|-
CAWQARGGGYTF
TGTGCCTGGCAAGCAAGAGGGGGCGGCTACACCTTC
>TRBV15|TRBJ2-1|TRBD2|16|once
CATSRDRPSGYNEQFF
TGTGCCACCAGCAGAGATCGGCCTAGCGGGTACAATGAGCAGTTCTTC
>TRBV4-1|TRBJ2-7|TRBD2|17|-
CASSQHAGLADSYEQYF
TGCGCCAGCAGCCAGCACGCGGGACTAGCCGATTCCTACGAGCAGTACTTC
>TRBV9|TRBJ2-2|-|17|once
CASSGGPSGEVTGELFF
TGTGCCAGCAGCGGAGGACCTTCAGGGGAAGTAACCGGGGAGCTGTTTTTT
>TRBV30|TRBJ1-5|-|14|-
CAWSDGTSAQPQHF
TGTGCCTGGAGCGACGGGACATCAGCTCAGCCCCAGCATTTT
>TRBV4-1|TRBJ2-7|TRBD1|18|-
CASSQVDFIPGQGYEQYF
TGCGCCAGCAGCCAAGTGGACTTTATACCGGGACAGGGCTACGAGCAGTACTTC
>TRBV2|TRBJ1-2|-|16|-
CASSEVGGGVGGGYTF
TGTGCCAGCAGTGAAGTCGGGGGTGGGGTTGGTGGAGGCTACACCTTC
>TRBV6-1|TRBJ1-1|-|13|-
CASSADSGTEAFF
TGTGCCAGCAGTGCGGACAGTGGAACTGAAGCTTTCTTT
>TRBV4-1|TRBJ1-1|TRBD1|13|-
CASSLPGGTEAFF
TGCGCCAGCAGCCTTCCAGGGGGGACTGAAGCTTTCTTT
>TRBV2|TRBJ1-1|-|13|-
CASVWTANTEAFF
TGTGCCAGCGTTTGGACAGCGAACACTGAAGCTTTCTTT
>TRBV29-1|TRBJ1-5|TRBD1|13|-
CSVVQGLDQPQHF
TGCAGCGTTGTACAGGGGCTGGATCAGCCCCAGCATTTT
>TRBV5-1|TRBJ2-3|TRBD1|13|-
CASSSDRGDTQYF
TGCGCCAGCAGCTCGGACAGGGGAGATACGCAGTATTTT
>TRBV2|TRBJ1-1|-|13|-
CASSSHPNTEAFF
TGTGCCAGCAGTAGCCATCCGAACACTGAAGCTTTCTTT
>TRBV19|TRBJ1-2|-|14|once
CASTKTSLNYGYTF
TGTGCCAGTACCAAGACATCCTTGAACTATGGCTACACCTTC
>TRBV5-6|TRBJ1-5|TRBD1|16|-
CASSLGGGAGNQPQHF
TGTGCCAGCAGCTTGGGAGGGGGCGCGGGAAATCAGCCCCAGCATTTT
>TRBV4-1|TRBJ2-7|TRBD2|19|-
CASSQGGWGLAGGIGEQYF
TGCGCCAGCAGCCAGGGGGGCTGGGGACTAGCGGGAGGAATAGGCGAGCAGTACTTC
>TRBV6-5|TRBJ1-5|-|14|-
CASSYFRGNQPQHF
TGTGCCAGCAGTTATTTCCGGGGGAATCAGCCCCAGCATTTT
>TRBV19|TRBJ2-7|-|14|-
CASTTGDGSYEQYF
TGTGCCAGTACCACCGGGGATGGCTCCTACGAGCAGTACTTC
>TRBV11-2|TRBJ1-1|-|16|-
CASSLGPQPMNTEAFF
TGTGCCAGCAGCTTAGGGCCACAGCCTATGAACACTGAAGCTTTCTTT
>TRBV5-1|TRBJ1-1|TRBD1|14|-
CASSHTGEGTEAFF
TGCGCCAGCAGCCACACAGGGGAAGGCACTGAAGCTTTCTTT
>TRBV2|TRBJ2-5|-|11|-
CASSEKITGYF
TGTGCCAGCAGTGAGAAGATAACCGGGTACTTC
>TRBV7-9|TRBJ2-5|TRBD2|13|-
CASSSGTSETQYF
TGTGCCAGCAGTTCCGGGACTAGTGAGACCCAGTACTTC
>TRBV5-1|TRBJ2-3|-|11|-
CASSFGDTQYF
TGCGCCAGCAGCTTCGGAGATACGCAGTATTTT
>TRBV7-2|TRBJ2-5|TRBD1|14|-
CASSFDRGQETQYF
TGTGCCAGCAGCTTTGACAGGGGGCAAGAGACCCAGTACTTC
>TRBV6-5|TRBJ2-7|TRBD2|15|-
CASSLTDRGVYEQYF
TGTGCCAGCAGCCTTACGGATCGGGGGGTCTACGAGCAGTACTTC
>TRBV20-1|TRBJ2-1|-|11|-
CSLERGNEQFF
TGCAGTCTTGAGAGGGGGAATGAGCAGTTCTTC
>TRBV27|TRBJ1-2|-|13|-
CASSLGQNYGYTF
TGTGCCAGCAGCCTCGGACAGAACTATGGCTACACCTTC
>TRBV6-5|TRBJ1-2|-|15|-
CASSYSGGPDYGYTF
TGTGCCAGCAGTTACTCAGGGGGACCCGACTATGGCTACACCTTC
>TRBV4-1|TRBJ1-4|-|16|-
CASSQGMRSGNEKLFF
TGCGCCAGCAGCCAAGGGATGAGGAGTGGGAATGAAAAACTGTTTTTT
>TRBV10-3|TRBJ2-1|TRBD1|15|-
CAISVGTGTYNEQFF
TGTGCCATCAGTGTTGGGACAGGGACCTACAATGAGCAGTTCTTC
>TRBV4-1|TRBJ2-7|TRBD2|16|-
CASRPKIAGDMWEQYF
TGCGCCAGCCGTCCCAAAATAGCGGGAGACATGTGGGAGCAGTACTTC
>TRBV25-1|TRBJ1-3|-|16|-
CASSDQKRGAGNTIYF
TGTGCCAGCAGTGACCAAAAACGGGGTGCTGGAAACACCATATATTTT
>TRBV2|TRBJ2-5|TRBD2|15|-
CASSAQHRGEETQYF
TGTGCCAGCAGTGCCCAGCACCGGGGGGAAGAGACCCAGTACTTC
>TRBV7-8|TRBJ1-5|-|13|-
CASSFQSNQPQHF
TGTGCCAGCAGCTTTCAAAGCAATCAGCCCCAGCATTTT
>TRBV10-3|TRBJ1-2|TRBD1|14|-
CAISAGQGYHGYTF
TGTGCCATCAGTGCGGGACAGGGTTATCATGGCTACACCTTC
>TRBV7-8|TRBJ1-2|-|13|-
CASSPDRNYGYTF
TGTGCCAGCAGCCCTGACAGAAACTATGGCTACACCTTC